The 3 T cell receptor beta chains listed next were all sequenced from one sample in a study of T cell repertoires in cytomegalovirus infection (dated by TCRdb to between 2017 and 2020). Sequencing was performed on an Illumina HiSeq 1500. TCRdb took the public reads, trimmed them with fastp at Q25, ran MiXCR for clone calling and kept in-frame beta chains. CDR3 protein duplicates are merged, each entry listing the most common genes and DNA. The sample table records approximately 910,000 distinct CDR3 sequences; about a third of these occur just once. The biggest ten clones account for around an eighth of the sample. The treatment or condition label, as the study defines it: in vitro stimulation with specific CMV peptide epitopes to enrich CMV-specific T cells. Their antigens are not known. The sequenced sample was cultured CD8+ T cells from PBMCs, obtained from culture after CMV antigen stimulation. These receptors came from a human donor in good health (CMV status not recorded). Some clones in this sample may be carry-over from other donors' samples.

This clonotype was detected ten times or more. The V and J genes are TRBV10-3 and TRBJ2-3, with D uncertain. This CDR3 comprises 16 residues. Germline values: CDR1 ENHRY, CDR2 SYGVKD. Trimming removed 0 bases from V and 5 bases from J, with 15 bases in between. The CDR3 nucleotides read TGTGCCATCAGTGAGTCGGGCCCGACTGGCAGAGATACGCAGTATTTT. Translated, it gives CAISESGPTGRDTQYF.

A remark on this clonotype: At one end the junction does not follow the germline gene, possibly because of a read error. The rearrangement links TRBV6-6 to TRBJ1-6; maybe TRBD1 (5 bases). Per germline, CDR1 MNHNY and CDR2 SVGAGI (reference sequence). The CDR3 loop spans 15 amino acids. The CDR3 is CARSYFQGEVNPLHF. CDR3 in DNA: TGTGCCCGCAGTTACTTCCAGGGAGAAGTCAATCCCCTCCACTTT.

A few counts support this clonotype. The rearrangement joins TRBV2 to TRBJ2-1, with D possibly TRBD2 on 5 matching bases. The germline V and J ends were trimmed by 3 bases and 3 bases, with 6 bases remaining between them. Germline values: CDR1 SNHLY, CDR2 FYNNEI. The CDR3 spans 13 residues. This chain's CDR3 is CASSDAGYNEQFF. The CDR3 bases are TGTGCCAGCAGTGATGCGGGCTACAATGAGCAGTTCTTC. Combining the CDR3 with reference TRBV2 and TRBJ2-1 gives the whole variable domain EPEVTQTPSHQVTQMGQEVILRCVPISNHLYFYWYRQILGQKVEFLVSFYNNEISEKSEIFDDQFSVERPDGSNFTLKIRSTKLEDSAMYFCASSDAGYNEQFFGPGTRLTVL.